The sequence of this T cell receptor (beta chain) was determined in a study of T cell responses to AZD1222 COVID-19 vaccine. The germline V gene encodes CDR1 SNHLY and CDR2 FYNNEI. The V segment lost 6 bases and the J segment 3 bases; nucleotides outside the gene matches: 6. The CDR3 loop spans 15 amino acids. On this clone itself: Its antigen is currently unknown.

Whole-study results and caveats: Most donors were white British, females outnumbered males, and clonal diversity was possibly underestimated.

TCRdb's copy holds only in-frame clones and misses some; the assay was immunoSEQ multiplex PCR. The sample includes 100,000 to 150,000 clones, 80% to 90% of them seen just once. V usage is TRBV2 and J usage is TRBJ1-5, with 9 bases identical to TRBD1. The clonotype was recovered from an adult in good health. Sequenced here: peripheral blood, sampled on day 0 of AZD1222 vaccination. CDR3 sequence: CASRPGDRVNQPQHF. CDR3 in DNA: TGTGCCAGCAGACCGGGGGACAGGGTCAATCAGCCCCAGCATTTT.